This T cell receptor beta chain was retrieved from a study of T cell responses to AZD1222 COVID-19 vaccine. Sequencing was performed with immunoSEQ multiplex PCR; in TCRdb, only in-frame clones are kept and a portion is missing. The repertoire holds under 130,000 clones, with roughly 89% as singletons. The CDR3 extends over 12 amino acids. Trimming removed 4 bases at V and 5 bases at J, with 8 bases between. CDR1 and CDR2 from the germline V gene are SEHNR and FQNEAQ (reference sequence). Here the sequenced sample was peripheral blood, taken 28 days after the second AZD1222 dose. This TCR came from an adult who received the AZD1222 COVID-19 vaccine. The chain carries TRBV7-9 and TRBJ1-2, with D hard to call. CDR3 nucleotides: TGTGCCAGCAGCTCCTACGTTTATGGCTACACCTTC. This gives the protein CASSSYVYGYTF.